These 14 T cell receptor beta chains share one sample of origin, sequenced in a study of blood T cell repertoires in COVID-19. Some clones are missing from TCRdb's copy, which holds only in-frame ones; the method was immunoSEQ multiplex PCR. This sample yields about 15,000 clones, of which roughly nine tenths are seen a single time; roughly 2.9% belongs to the top ten. The material sequenced was peripheral blood. These receptors came from a human donor in a cohort sampled during active COVID-19.

This clone appeared once. The chain couples TRBV9 to TRBJ2-3; 7 nucleotides match TRBD2. The V gene's germline CDR1 is SGDLS and CDR2 YYNGEE. This CDR3 contains 15 residues. Germline trimming cut 0 bases from V and 1 base from J; bases unmatched to any gene: 2. The CDR3: CASSVGEGRTDTQYF. The CDR3 DNA reads as TGTGCCAGCAGCGTAGGGGAGGGACGCACAGATACGCAGTATTTT.

The chain carries TRBV19 and TRBJ2-3; tentative D call: TRBD2 (7 bases). V lost 1 base to trimming and J lost 5 bases, with 13 bases between them. Germline CDR1 LNHDA, CDR2 SQIVND (reference sequence). The CDR3 totals 15 residues. The CDR3 DNA reads TGTGCCAGTAGTATAGTAGGGGGGGCAGGAGATACGCAGTATTTT. Protein sequence: CASSIVGGAGDTQYF.

This clone was seen a handful of times. The chain has TRBV7-3 and TRBJ2-2; D is unclear. The CDR3 length is 14 residues. The germline V and J ends were trimmed by 10 bases and 2 bases, with 14 bases remaining between them. Germline V CDR1 and CDR2: SGHTA, FQGTGA. The CDR3 is CATRYRGNTGELFF. The CDR3 DNA reads as TGTGCCACCAGATATAGAGGAAACACCGGGGAGCTGTTTTTT.

Remarks on this clone: Sequence at one end of the junction differs from germline and may be a read error. V usage is TRBV25-1 and J usage is TRBJ2-1; 10 nucleotides match TRBD1. The CDR3 consists of 11 residues. Germline assignment: CDR1 MGHDK and CDR2 SYGVNS. CDR3 sequence reads: CASSEGTGAVF. CDR3 coding DNA: TGTGCCAGCAGTGAAGGGACAGGGGCAGTCTTC.

The chain employs TRBV7-3 and TRBJ2-1; TRBD2 agrees at 10 bases. Germline V gives CDR1 SGHTA, CDR2 FQGTGA. V shed 1 base and J 1 base; nucleotides not matched to a gene: 7. There are 18 residues in the CDR3. The CDR3 nucleotides are TGTGCCAGCAGCTTAAGTCTAGCGGGAGTTAATTCCTACAATGAGCAGTTCTTC. Protein product: CASSLSLAGVNSYNEQFF.

The chain carries TRBV19 and TRBJ2-1; 10 bases fit TRBD1. With V trimmed by 4 bases and J by 7 bases, 4 bases remained unmatched. This CDR3 comprises 14 residues. CDR1 is LNHDA and CDR2 is SQIVND in the germline V gene (reference sequence). The CDR3 bases are TGTGCCAGTAGTAGGGGACAGGGGAAGAATGAGCAGTTCTTC. Its protein product is CASSRGQGKNEQFF.

The gene calls are TRBV27 and TRBJ1-1, with 8 positions matching TRBD1. The CDR3 consists of 16 residues. Germline V gene sequence: CDR1 MNHEY, CDR2 SMNVEV (reference sequence). V lost 5 bases to trimming and J lost 1 base; unmatched junction nucleotides: 9. CDR3 amino acids: CASSVQPGTGNTEAFF. The CDR3 nucleotides are TGTGCCAGCAGTGTCCAACCCGGGACAGGGAACACTGAAGCTTTCTTT.

Comments on this clone: Germline is not matched at one junction end, which may reflect a read error. The chain employs TRBV18 and TRBJ2-1; D call uncertain. The CDR3 length is 14 residues. The germline CDR1 and CDR2 sequences are KGHSH and LQKENI. As DNA, the CDR3 is TGTGCCAGCTCACCACAGACTTCCTACGATGAGCAGTTCTTC. Encoded protein: CASSPQTSYDEQFF.

In this sample, this clone turned up a few times. This chain links TRBV30 with TRBJ1-1, with D possibly matching TRBD1 (5 bases). V lost 0 bases and J lost 3, with 14 bases in between. Germline assignment: CDR1 GTSNPN and CDR2 SVGIG (reference sequence). The CDR3 sequence is 15 residues long. CDR3 region: CAWSVDWRGDTEAFF. The CDR3 region has the DNA TGTGCCTGGAGTGTAGACTGGCGGGGGGACACTGAAGCTTTCTTT.

This rearrangement joins TRBV27 to TRBJ1-3, with D perhaps matching TRBD1 (6 bases). Trimming took off 5 bases at V and 6 bases at J, with 14 bases between the two ends. CDR3 length: 14 amino acids. CDR1 and CDR2 (germline): MNHEY, SMNVEV (reference sequence). This CDR3 is CASSPQGLENTIYF. CDR3 DNA: TGTGCCAGCAGTCCACAGGGCCTTGAAAACACCATATATTTT.

The rearrangement joins TRBV4-2 to TRBJ2-3, with a tentative D call TRBD2 (5 bases). Germline CDR1 reads LGHNA; CDR2 reads YNFKEQ. Trimming removed 1 base from V and 1 base from J, with 15 bases in between. There are 17 residues in the CDR3. CDR3 bases: TGTGCCAGCAGCCAAGGAGGAACCGGAGGTGGCACAGATACGCAGTATTTT. Amino acid sequence: CASSQGGTGGGTDTQYF.

The chain combines TRBV3-1 (or the pseudogene TRBV3-2) with TRBJ2-3; D is perhaps TRBD2 (6 bases). This CDR3 spans 16 amino acids. Between the trimmed V and J ends, which lost 4 bases and 0 bases, there was a span of 14 bases. Germline lookup yields CDR1 LGHDT and CDR2 YNNKEL (reference sequence). DNA for the CDR3: TGTGCCAGCAGCCTCCGAGGCGGGGCAAGCACAGATACGCAGTATTTT. Translation: CASSLRGGASTDTQYF.

The rearrangement joins TRBV3-1 (or the pseudogene TRBV3-2) to TRBJ1-2; no definite D call. Per the germline V gene, CDR1 is LGHDT and CDR2 is YNNKEL (reference sequence). There are 15 residues in the CDR3. V gave up 0 bases and J gave up 5 bases, with 13 bases separating them. The CDR3 region has the DNA TGTGCCAGCAGCCAAGACAGTTCCAGAGGGTATGGCTACACCTTC. Translating gives CASSQDSSRGYGYTF.

The gene calls are TRBV28 and TRBJ2-7, with no clear D. The CDR3 runs 14 residues. Per germline, CDR1 MDHEN and CDR2 SYDVKM. Trimming took 1 base from V and 7 from J, leaving 14 bases between them. CDR3: CASSLSDTTSEQYF. The CDR3 coding sequence is TGTGCCAGCAGTTTATCAGACACAACAAGTGAGCAGTACTTC.